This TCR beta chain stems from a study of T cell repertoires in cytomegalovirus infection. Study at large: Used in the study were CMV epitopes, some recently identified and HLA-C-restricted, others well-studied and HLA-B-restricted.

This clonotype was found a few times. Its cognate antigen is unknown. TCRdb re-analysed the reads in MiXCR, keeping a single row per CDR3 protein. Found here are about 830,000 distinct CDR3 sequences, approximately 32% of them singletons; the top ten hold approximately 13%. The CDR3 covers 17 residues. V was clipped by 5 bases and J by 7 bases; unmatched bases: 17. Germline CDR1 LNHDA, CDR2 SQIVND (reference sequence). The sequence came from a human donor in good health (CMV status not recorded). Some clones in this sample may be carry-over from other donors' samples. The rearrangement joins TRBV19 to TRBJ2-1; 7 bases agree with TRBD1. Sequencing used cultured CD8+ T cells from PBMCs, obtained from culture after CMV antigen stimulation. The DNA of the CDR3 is TGTGCCAGTAGTCGAAGAACCGGGACAGTCCCGGGGAATGAGCAGTTCTTC. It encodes CASSRRTGTVPGNEQFF.